Following are 27 T cell receptor beta chains from one sample sequenced in a study of blood T cell repertoires in COVID-19. The table came from immunoSEQ multiplex PCR; TCRdb's copy has only in-frame clones and leaves some out. The sample has around 250,000 clones, over 75% seen once. The sample taken for sequencing was PBMCs or T cells enriched from blood (not recorded which). Receptor source: a middle-aged woman who had been exposed to COVID-19.

This chain links TRBV3-1 (or the pseudogene TRBV3-2) with TRBJ2-2; 7 bases map to TRBD2. This CDR3 region has 17 residues. Germline CDR1 LGHDT, CDR2 YNNKEL (reference sequence). V dropped 0 bases and J dropped 5; count of bases not matched to a gene: 9. This CDR3 is CASSQDSAGVYTGELFF. DNA of the CDR3: TGTGCCAGCAGCCAAGACTCGGCGGGAGTTTATACCGGGGAGCTGTTTTTT.

This chain joins TRBV3-1 (or the pseudogene TRBV3-2) and TRBJ1-1; D is possibly TRBD1 (6 bases). There are 12 residues in the CDR3. With 8 bases removed from V and 1 base from J, the gap between germline ends came to 8 bases. Germline lookup yields CDR1 LGHDT and CDR2 YNNKEL (reference sequence). Here the CDR3 reads CASGGRNTEAFF. CDR3 DNA sequence: TGTGCCAGCGGGGGCAGGAACACTGAAGCTTTCTTT.

In its sample, this clone was seen once. V gene TRBV24-1 combines with J gene TRBJ2-5; 8 nucleotides agree with TRBD2. V lost 4 bases to trimming and J lost 7 bases; unmatched junction nucleotides: 10. The germline CDR1 and CDR2 sequences are KGHDR and SFDVKD. The length of the CDR3 is 15 residues. The DNA for the CDR3 is TGTGCCACCAGTGACTCAGCGGGGGAGATTTGGACCCAGTACTTC. It specifies CATSDSAGEIWTQYF.

CDR3 bases: TGTGCCAGCAGCTCCCTGATTAGCGGGGGCGGAGAGACCCAGTACTTC. This translates into CASSSLISGGGETQYF. V is TRBV11-2 and J is TRBJ2-5, with 9 bases lining up with TRBD2. The germline gives CDR1 SGHAT, CDR2 FQNNGV. This CDR3 region has 16 residues. Trimming cost V 4 bases and J 4 bases; bases outside gene matches: 10.

V and J are TRBV19 and TRBJ2-1, with D maybe TRBD2 (5 bases). Germline assignment: CDR1 LNHDA and CDR2 SQIVND (reference sequence). Trimming left V 5 bases short and J 7 bases short, with 18 bases between. The CDR3 spans 15 residues. CDR3 amino acids: CASSSGQGRGNEQFF. CDR3 bases: TGTGCCAGTAGTTCCGGCCAAGGCCGCGGGAATGAGCAGTTCTTC.

This clone was detected only once. For the CDR3, the DNA is TGCGCCAGCAGCTTGGCCGGTAAATCAGGGGAAAAACTGTTTTTT. Protein sequence: CASSLAGKSGEKLFF. The chain uses TRBV5-1 and TRBJ1-4; tentative D call: TRBD1 (5 bases). Germline CDR1 SGHRS, CDR2 YFSETQ. There are 15 residues in the CDR3. Trimming removed 0 bases from V and 8 bases from J, with 14 bases in between.

V gene TRBV5-1 combines with J gene TRBJ2-3, with D maybe TRBD2 (5 bases). V was pared by 2 bases and J by 5 bases, with 9 bases between. Germline CDR1 is SGHRS and CDR2 is YFSETQ. This CDR3 is 13 amino acids long. CDR3: CASSFFEGDTQYF. CDR3 DNA: TGCGCCAGCAGCTTTTTTGAGGGAGATACGCAGTATTTT.

The chain carries TRBV28 and TRBJ2-1; TRBD2 matches at 9 bases. The germline CDR1 and CDR2 sequences are MDHEN and SYDVKM. The junction had 13 bases not matched to a gene; V was cut back by 6 bases and J by 4 bases. The CDR3 totals 17 residues. The CDR3 is CASRYSLTSGLYNEQFF. For the CDR3, the DNA is TGTGCCAGCAGGTACTCTCTGACTAGCGGACTATACAATGAGCAGTTCTTC.

This chain connects TRBV28 to TRBJ2-7; tentatively, D is TRBD1 (5 bases). CDR3 length: 12 residues. CDR1 MDHEN and CDR2 SYDVKM come from the germline V gene. The germline V and J ends were trimmed by 5 bases and 4 bases, with 9 bases remaining between them. The CDR3 is CASSVTAYEQYF. CDR3 bases: TGTGCCAGCAGTGTGACAGCGTACGAGCAGTACTTC.

The V and J genes are TRBV6-2 or TRBV6-3 and TRBJ2-3; 8 bases are shared with TRBD2. The CDR3 is 18 amino acids. In germline, CDR1 is MNHEY, CDR2 SVGEGT. With 2 bases clipped from V and 5 bases from J, the junction kept 15 bases outside the gene matches. CDR3 nucleotide sequence: TGTGCCAGCAGTTACCAGCGCCGAGCGGGAGACGATCAAGATACGCAGTATTTT. Translation: CASSYQRRAGDDQDTQYF.

J is TRBJ2-5 and V is TRBV21-1; the D call in the table, TRBD1, was not verified against the DNA. TRBV21-1 is classified as a pseudogene. The CDR3 sequence is 13 residues long. In nucleotides, the CDR3 is TGTGCCAGCATCAGCAGGGGGCAAGAGACCCAGTACTTC. Its protein is CASISRGQETQYF.

The chain's CDR3 is CASSERQVNTEAFF. As DNA, the CDR3 is TGTGCCAGCAGTGAACGGCAGGTGAACACTGAAGCTTTCTTT. This rearrangement joins TRBV2 to TRBJ1-1; D is ambiguous. The CDR3 is made up of 14 amino acids. Trimming pared 2 bases from V and 0 bases from J, leaving 7 bases between. Germline lookup yields CDR1 SNHLY and CDR2 FYNNEI.

This clone has a single count. This chain links TRBV4-1 with TRBJ1-1, with 9 bases that match TRBD1. V lost 6 bases, J lost 3 bases, and 8 bases stayed unmatched. Germline-derived CDR1 and CDR2 are MGHRA and YSYEKL. The CDR3 runs to 15 residues. The CDR3 sequence: CASRNRQGGYTEAFF. CDR3 sequence (DNA): TGCGCCAGCAGAAACAGACAGGGGGGTTACACTGAAGCTTTCTTT.

The chain uses TRBV18 and TRBJ1-1; no clear D. CDR3 size: 13 residues. In germline, CDR1 is KGHSH, CDR2 LQKENI. V gave up 2 bases and J gave up 7 bases, with 11 bases separating them. The chain's CDR3 is CASSPGEKIEAFF. CDR3 sequence (DNA): TGTGCCAGCTCACCAGGAGAGAAGATTGAAGCTTTCTTT.

This chain links TRBV9 with TRBJ2-2; D is possibly TRBD1 (5 bases). This CDR3 has 16 amino acids. V was cut by 0 bases and J by 7 bases, with 16 bases left in between. Germline CDR1 and CDR2: SGDLS and YYNGEE. The CDR3 here is CASSVDYRGRGGELFF. CDR3 nucleotide sequence: TGTGCCAGCAGCGTAGATTATAGGGGAAGGGGCGGGGAGCTGTTTTTT.

This chain joins TRBV27 and TRBJ2-1, with 7 bases aligning to TRBD2. J was trimmed by 7 bases and V by 3 bases; bases with no gene match: 9. Germline values: CDR1 MNHEY, CDR2 SMNVEV (reference sequence). CDR3 length: 15 amino acids. The CDR3 protein is CASSFGGRAGNEQFF. CDR3 sequence (DNA): TGTGCCAGCAGTTTCGGGGGGAGGGCCGGTAATGAGCAGTTCTTC.

The chain joins TRBV7-9 to TRBJ1-6; D is unresolved. The CDR3 consists of 15 residues. Per the germline V gene, CDR1 is SEHNR and CDR2 is FQNEAQ (reference sequence). V was clipped by 1 base and J by 3 bases, with 7 bases between them. The DNA for the CDR3 is TGTGCCAGCAGCTTAGGGGAGTACTATAATTCACCCCTCCACTTT. Encoded protein: CASSLGEYYNSPLHF.

The gene calls are TRBV7-9 and TRBJ1-6; the D is unclear. Germline V CDR1 and CDR2: SEHNR, FQNEAQ (reference sequence). V was trimmed by 5 bases and J by 12 bases, leaving 8 bases between them. The length of the CDR3 is 11 residues. Written as DNA, the CDR3 is TGTGCCAGCAGCCTTACAGTACCCCTCCACTTT. It encodes CASSLTVPLHF.

The V and J genes are TRBV18 and TRBJ2-3, with D perhaps matching TRBD1 (5 bases). The CDR3 runs 12 residues. Germline V CDR1 and CDR2: KGHSH, LQKENI. The DNA of the CDR3 is TGTGCTTCAGGGTGGGGCACAGATACGCAGTATTTT. Translated: CASGWGTDTQYF. Looking up the rest from reference TRBV18 and TRBJ2-3 gives the full variable domain: NAGVMQNPRHLVRRRGQEARLRCSPMKGHSHVYWYRQLPEEGLKFMVYLQKENIIDESGMPKERFSAEFPKEGPSILRIQQVVRGDSAAYFCASGWGTDTQYFGPGTRLTVL.

The chain has TRBV3-1 (or the pseudogene TRBV3-2) and TRBJ2-1, with D possibly being TRBD2 (7 bases). CDR3 length: 19 amino acids. Germline assignment: CDR1 LGHDT and CDR2 YNNKEL (reference sequence). V was trimmed by 2 bases and J by 0 bases, leaving 20 bases between them. This CDR3 is CASSQRGGQTSSSYNEQFF. DNA for the CDR3: TGTGCCAGCAGCCAAAGGGGGGGCCAGACCTCAAGCTCCTACAATGAGCAGTTCTTC.

The rearrangement links TRBV12-5 to TRBJ2-1, with D possibly matching TRBD1 (5 bases). The CDR3 runs 13 residues. The germline V and J ends were trimmed by 8 bases and 2 bases, with 10 bases remaining between them. Per the germline V gene, CDR1 is LGHNT and CDR2 is FRNRAP. In DNA, the CDR3 is TGTGCTAGTAGTCACAGGACCTACAATGAGCAGTTCTTC. This encodes CASSHRTYNEQFF.

The V gene is TRBV2, the J gene TRBJ2-6; no definite D call. V was pared by 2 bases and J by 4 bases, with 12 bases between. CDR3 length: 16 amino acids. Per the germline V gene, CDR1 is SNHLY and CDR2 is FYNNEI. The CDR3 DNA reads as TGTGCCAGCAGTGAAATGGGTACGAGGGGGGCCAACGTCCTGACTTTC. Translating gives CASSEMGTRGANVLTF.

The chain has TRBV5-4 and TRBJ2-5; TRBD1 agrees at 9 bases. The CDR3 runs 13 residues. Germline CDR1 reads SGHNT; CDR2 reads YYREEE (reference sequence). J was trimmed by 5 bases and V by 4 bases; bases with no gene match: 3. The CDR3 spells CASSKDRGETQYF. CDR3 in DNA: TGTGCCAGCAGCAAGGACAGGGGCGAGACCCAGTACTTC.

J is TRBJ2-3 and V is TRBV6-5; unclear D gene. Trimming removed 11 bases at V and 2 bases at J, with 8 bases between. This CDR3 has 11 amino acids. The germline CDR1 and CDR2 sequences are MNHEY and SVGAGI. For the CDR3, the DNA is TGTGCCGGCGCGGTCACAGATACGCAGTATTTT. Translated, it gives CAGAVTDTQYF.

The chain recombines TRBV5-1 with TRBJ2-1; the match to TRBD2 covers 9 bases. The CDR3 runs 15 residues. V was pared by 1 base and J by 9 bases, with 8 bases of the junction left unmatched. In germline, CDR1 is SGHRS, CDR2 YFSETQ. The CDR3 loop reads CASSLIGGGAGEQFF. The CDR3 DNA follows: TGCGCCAGCAGCTTGATTGGCGGGGGGGCTGGTGAGCAGTTCTTC. The whole variable domain, filled in from reference TRBV5-1 and TRBJ2-1, reads KAGVTQTPRYLIKTRGQQVTLSCSPISGHRSVSWYQQTPGQGLQFLFEYFSETQRNKGNFPGRFSGRQFSNSRSEMNVSTLELGDSALYLCASSLIGGGAGEQFFGPGTRLTVL.

The chain has TRBV4-3 and TRBJ1-4; no definite D call. The CDR3 covers 17 residues. The germline V gene has CDR1 LGHNA and CDR2 YSLEER. Trimming took 5 bases from V and 8 from J, leaving 24 bases between them. CDR3 sequence reads: CASSRYPDRNTGEKLFF. The CDR3 nucleotides read TGCGCCAGCAGCAGATATCCTGATAGAAACACGGGAGAAAAACTGTTTTTT.

V is TRBV3-1 (or the pseudogene TRBV3-2) and J is TRBJ1-2, with D perhaps TRBD1 (6 bases). CDR3 length equals 14 residues. The V and J ends lost 1 base and 5 bases respectively, with 11 bases between them. In germline, CDR1 is LGHDT, CDR2 YNNKEL (reference sequence). CDR3 DNA sequence: TGTGCCAGCAGCCAAGCCGAAGGGGGTTATGGCTACACCTTC. It yields the protein CASSQAEGGYGYTF.